This is a list of T cell receptor beta chains from one sample in a study of blood T cell repertoires in COVID-19. Measured with immunoSEQ multiplex PCR; TCRdb has only the in-frame clones, and not every one. Here the sample spans about 280,000 clones, more than 75% being singletons. Material for sequencing was peripheral blood. The receptors come from a young woman who had recovered from COVID-19. Each CDR3 is given with its conserved first and last residue. Each record gives: J gene, V gene, clone size, CDR3 length, D gene, CDR3 DNA, CDR3 protein. D genes are given only for firm matches. Where a row states a size, it is once, few, many or the class of an expanded clone; other rows omit it.

j_gene: TRBJ1-5
v_gene: TRBV15
abundance: -
len: 15
d_gene: -
CDR3nt: TGTGCCACCAGCAGAGATCGGACAGCGAATCAGCCCCAGCATTTT
CDR3aa: CATSRDRTANQPQHF

j_gene: TRBJ1-4
v_gene: TRBV7-7
abundance: -
len: 15
d_gene: TRBD1
CDR3nt: TGTGCTAGCAGCCCCGGGACAGGGAGTAATGAAAAACTGTTTTTT
CDR3aa: CASSPGTGSNEKLFF

j_gene: TRBJ1-2
v_gene: TRBV6-5
abundance: -
len: 14
d_gene: TRBD1
CDR3nt: TGTGCCAGCAGTTACATCGACCTAGGGGGCGGCTACACCTTC
CDR3aa: CASSYIDLGGGYTF

j_gene: TRBJ2-1
v_gene: TRBV7-3
abundance: -
len: 14
d_gene: -
CDR3nt: TGTGCCAGCAGCCACCCGGACAGCTACAATGAGCAGTTCTTC
CDR3aa: CASSHPDSYNEQFF

j_gene: TRBJ2-2
v_gene: TRBV5-4
abundance: once
len: 16
d_gene: TRBD2
CDR3nt: TGTGCCAGCAGCTTTGGCCTAGCGGGAGGGACCGGGGAGCTGTTTTTT
CDR3aa: CASSFGLAGGTGELFF

j_gene: TRBJ2-3
v_gene: TRBV18
abundance: -
len: 17
d_gene: TRBD2
CDR3nt: TGTGCCAGCTCAAGGACTAGCGGGAGCGGTATGACAGATACGCAGTATTTT
CDR3aa: CASSRTSGSGMTDTQYF

j_gene: TRBJ1-4
v_gene: TRBV19
abundance: few
len: 14
d_gene: TRBD1
CDR3nt: TGTGCCAGTAGTATCCAGGGACAGGGACAAAAACTGTTTTTT
CDR3aa: CASSIQGQGQKLFF

j_gene: TRBJ1-2
v_gene: TRBV30
abundance: -
len: 16
d_gene: -
CDR3nt: TGTGCCTCTTACCGTTTTCCAGATCGAATGGACTATGGCTACACCTTC
CDR3aa: CASYRFPDRMDYGYTF

j_gene: TRBJ2-7
v_gene: TRBV5-4
abundance: few
len: 14
d_gene: TRBD1
CDR3nt: TGTGCCAGCAGCTCGGACAGGGGGTCCTACGAGCAGTACTTC
CDR3aa: CASSSDRGSYEQYF

j_gene: TRBJ1-4
v_gene: TRBV5-1
abundance: -
len: 16
d_gene: -
CDR3nt: TGCGCCAGCAGCTTGGCCTCGTCAGGGGAGAGTGAAAAACTGTTTTTT
CDR3aa: CASSLASSGESEKLFF

j_gene: TRBJ2-7
v_gene: TRBV6-5
abundance: -
len: 15
d_gene: TRBD1
CDR3nt: TGTGCCAGCAGCCGATTGGGACAGGTTTCGTACGAGCAGTACTTC
CDR3aa: CASSRLGQVSYEQYF

j_gene: TRBJ2-7
v_gene: TRBV6-5
abundance: -
len: 15
d_gene: TRBD1
CDR3nt: TGTGCCAGCAGACGCGGACAGGAGAGATTCTACGAGCAGTACTTC
CDR3aa: CASRRGQERFYEQYF

j_gene: TRBJ1-5
v_gene: TRBV19
abundance: -
len: 16
d_gene: TRBD1
CDR3nt: TGTGCCAGTAGTATAGATTCCGACAGGGGGAATCAGCCCCAGCATTTT
CDR3aa: CASSIDSDRGNQPQHF

j_gene: TRBJ2-5
v_gene: TRBV4-1
abundance: -
len: 14
d_gene: -
CDR3nt: TGCGCCAGCAGCCATCTGGGGGCCCGAGCGACCCAGTACTTC
CDR3aa: CASSHLGARATQYF

j_gene: TRBJ1-5
v_gene: TRBV28
abundance: few
len: 16
d_gene: -
CDR3nt: TGTGCCAGCAGTTCCACGAATCGAGTCGGCAATCAGCCCCAGCATTTT
CDR3aa: CASSSTNRVGNQPQHF

j_gene: TRBJ1-4
v_gene: TRBV30
abundance: -
len: 15
d_gene: TRBD1
CDR3nt: TGTGCCTCGCGCCGAGACAGGGTATCAAATGAAAAACTGTTTTTT
CDR3aa: CASRRDRVSNEKLFF

j_gene: TRBJ1-1
v_gene: TRBV7-9
abundance: -
len: 14
d_gene: -
CDR3nt: TGTGCCAGCACCCGTACCGGGGGGCTAACTGAAGCTTTCTTT
CDR3aa: CASTRTGGLTEAFF

j_gene: TRBJ2-7
v_gene: TRBV7-9
abundance: -
len: 14
d_gene: -
CDR3nt: TGTGCCAGCAGCTCGGACAGCTTCTCCTACGAGCAGTACTTC
CDR3aa: CASSSDSFSYEQYF

j_gene: TRBJ2-5
v_gene: TRBV11-2
abundance: -
len: 14
d_gene: TRBD2
CDR3nt: TGTGCCAGCAGCTTAGAACTAGCGGGGGGGCTCCAGTACTTC
CDR3aa: CASSLELAGGLQYF

j_gene: TRBJ1-2
v_gene: TRBV3-1/TRBV3-2
abundance: -
len: 15
d_gene: -
CDR3nt: TGTGCCAGCAGCCAGAAAAACCCCCCTCTTCAGGGGCTGACCTTC
CDR3aa: CASSQKNPPLQGLTF

j_gene: TRBJ2-7
v_gene: TRBV13
abundance: -
len: 14
d_gene: TRBD2
CDR3nt: TGTGCCAGCAGCTTAGGGGGTAGCGGGTACGAGCAGTACTTC
CDR3aa: CASSLGGSGYEQYF

j_gene: TRBJ1-6
v_gene: TRBV5-1
abundance: -
len: 14
d_gene: -
CDR3nt: TGCGCCAGCAGCCCCGAGGGTCAGCGCTCACCCCTCCACTTT
CDR3aa: CASSPEGQRSPLHF

j_gene: TRBJ2-2
v_gene: TRBV11-2
abundance: -
len: 15
d_gene: -
CDR3nt: TGTGCCAGCAGCTTTGGCGGCTCGAACACCGGGGAGCTGTTTTTT
CDR3aa: CASSFGGSNTGELFF

j_gene: TRBJ2-7
v_gene: TRBV7-5
abundance: -
len: 14
d_gene: -
CDR3nt: TGTGCCAGAAGCTTAAGGAGTTGGTCCTACGAGCAGTACTTC
CDR3aa: CARSLRSWSYEQYF

j_gene: TRBJ2-2
v_gene: TRBV9
abundance: -
len: 16
d_gene: -
CDR3nt: TGTGCCAGCAGCCAATACGATAGCGGGAACACCGGGGAGCTGTTTTTT
CDR3aa: CASSQYDSGNTGELFF

j_gene: TRBJ2-7
v_gene: TRBV2
abundance: -
len: 15
d_gene: -
CDR3nt: TGTGCCAGCAGTGAGTCTGGACAGAGCTCCTACGAGCAGTACTTC
CDR3aa: CASSESGQSSYEQYF

j_gene: TRBJ2-1
v_gene: TRBV11-2
abundance: -
len: 16
d_gene: TRBD1
CDR3nt: TGTGCCAGCAGTTTTAGGGCGGACAGGTCCTACAATGAGCAGTTCTTC
CDR3aa: CASSFRADRSYNEQFF

j_gene: TRBJ1-2
v_gene: TRBV11-2
abundance: -
len: 15
d_gene: -
CDR3nt: TGTGCCAGCAGCCCAGGGGCAGGGCTTAACTATGGCTACACCTTC
CDR3aa: CASSPGAGLNYGYTF

j_gene: TRBJ1-1
v_gene: TRBV2
abundance: -
len: 16
d_gene: -
CDR3nt: TGTGCCAGCAGTGAAGCTTTGCCAGGAATGAACACTGAAGCTTTCTTT
CDR3aa: CASSEALPGMNTEAFF

j_gene: TRBJ1-5
v_gene: TRBV2
abundance: -
len: 14
d_gene: -
CDR3nt: TGTGCCAGCAGTGAAAACGTAGGGACATCAGCCCCGAATTTT
CDR3aa: CASSENVGTSAPNF

j_gene: TRBJ2-6
v_gene: TRBV7-9
abundance: -
len: 17
d_gene: -
CDR3nt: TGTGCCAGCAGCTTAGGTCGGGGGGCGCCTGGGGCCAACGTCCTGACTTTC
CDR3aa: CASSLGRGAPGANVLTF